The 26 T cell receptor beta chains below were found in one sample sequenced in a study of graft-versus-host responses after intestinal transplantation (dated by TCRdb to the early 2020s). Preparation of the library involved the immunoSEQ multiplex PCR assay. Drawn from immuneACCESS, this table holds only the in-frame rearrangements with V and J called that TCRdb kept. Clones are partly lost; checked studies trace under half to an unresolved V gene and leave the rest unexplained. The sample table contains 20,000 to 30,000 clones; only one count was recorded for approximately 83% of them. The ten largest clones add up to 0.96% of the sample. The material was PBMCs, obtained 450 to 490 days after intestinal transplant. The receptor source for this set is a human patient who received an intestinal transplant, so some T cells may come from the graft donor.

The chain recombines TRBV30 with TRBJ1-2; tentatively, D is TRBD1 (5 bases). V lost 3 bases and J 4 bases, leaving 12 bases between the germline ends. The CDR3 is 13 amino acids. Germline CDR1 and CDR2: GTSNPN and SVGIG (reference sequence). The CDR3 region is CAWRPQGFYGYTF. The CDR3 DNA reads TGTGCCTGGAGACCCCAGGGATTCTATGGCTACACCTTC. The full variable domain, its missing parts supplied by reference TRBV30 and TRBJ1-2, is SQTIHQWPATLVQPVGSPLSLECTVEGTSNPNLYWYRQAAGRGLQLLFYSVGIGQISSEVPQNLSASRPQDRQFILSSKKLLLSDSGFYLCAWRPQGFYGYTFGSGTRLTVV.

The chain recombines TRBV21-1 with TRBJ2-7; the listed D gene, TRBD2, was not tested against the DNA. TRBV21-1 is flagged as a pseudogene. CDR3 length: 14 amino acids. CDR3 residues: CASSKCPPVYEQYF. As DNA, the CDR3 is TGTGCCAGCAGCAAATGCCCCCCGGTCTACGAGCAGTACTTC.

The rearrangement links TRBV14 to TRBJ2-7; D ambiguous. Trimming shortened V by 3 bases and J by 12 bases, and 18 bases separated the two germline ends. The V gene's germline CDR1 is SGHDN and CDR2 FVKESK. The length of the CDR3 is 13 residues. The CDR3 protein is CASSQRLVGVWYF. Written as DNA, the CDR3 is TGTGCCAGCAGCCAGAGGCTAGTGGGCGTGTGGTACTTC.

The rearrangement links TRBV6-5 to TRBJ2-3; D unclear. Germline assignment: CDR1 MNHEY and CDR2 SVGAGI. This CDR3 is 13 amino acids long. Trimming took off 7 bases at V and 1 base at J, with 9 bases between the two ends. The CDR3 sequence is CASTPRGTDTQYF. The CDR3 nucleotides read TGTGCCAGCACCCCCCGGGGCACAGATACGCAGTATTTT.

The gene calls are TRBV19 and TRBJ2-7; 10 nucleotides align to TRBD1. Germline-derived CDR1 and CDR2 are LNHDA and SQIVND (reference sequence). The V and J ends lost 3 bases and 2 bases, in that order; junction bases with no gene match: 7. This CDR3 spans 16 amino acids. CDR3 in amino acids: CASSIHWGQGTYEQYF. The CDR3, as DNA: TGTGCCAGTAGTATCCATTGGGGACAGGGGACCTACGAGCAGTACTTC.

The chain carries TRBV28 and TRBJ2-7, with D unresolved. Trimming took 6 bases from V and 7 from J, leaving 10 bases between them. CDR3 length: 11 residues. CDR1 is MDHEN and CDR2 is SYDVKM in the germline V gene. CDR3 bases: TGTGCCAGCAGCTCTATTCTTGAGCAGTACTTC. This translates into CASSSILEQYF.

As for this clone: Mismatch with germline at one junction end may stem from a read error. The chain combines TRBV29-1 with TRBJ2-1; D gene uncertain. The CDR3 is 13 residues long. Germline CDR1 reads SQVTM; CDR2 reads ANQGSEA. The CDR3 spells CSADGRSNNEQFF. The CDR3, as DNA: TGCAGCGCCGACGGGCGCTCCAACAATGAGCAGTTCTTC.

The V gene is TRBV9, the J gene TRBJ1-1; D is ambiguous. Trimming shortened V by 4 bases and J by 5 bases, and 15 bases separated the two germline ends. The CDR3 is 14 amino acids. The germline V gene has CDR1 SGDLS and CDR2 YYNGEE. Here the CDR3 reads CASSSNLIGTEAFF. CDR3 bases: TGTGCCAGCAGCTCCAACCTCATAGGGACTGAAGCTTTCTTT.

This chain connects TRBV13 to TRBJ2-4, with D possibly matching TRBD2 (6 bases). Germline loops: CDR1 PRHDT, CDR2 FYEKMQ (reference sequence). This CDR3 has 16 residues. V was pared by 0 bases and J by 4 bases, with 13 bases between. CDR3 DNA sequence: TGTGCCAGCAGCTTAGGAGGCGGGATGTCGAAAAACATTCAGTACTTC. Translating it yields CASSLGGGMSKNIQYF.

The genes are TRBV6-1 and TRBJ2-1, with TRBD2 matching over 8 bases. This CDR3 is 15 amino acids long. Germline V CDR1 and CDR2: MNHNS, SASEGT. J gave up 4 bases and V 5 bases, and 7 bases lay outside the gene matches. CDR3 sequence reads: CASSPTSGGYNEQFF. The DNA of the CDR3 is TGTGCCAGCAGTCCTACTAGCGGAGGTTACAATGAGCAGTTCTTC.

The chain is built from TRBV19 and TRBJ2-5, with 14 nucleotides matching TRBD2. CDR1 is LNHDA, CDR2 SQIVND, per germline (reference sequence). J gave up 3 bases and V 6 bases, and 3 bases lay outside the gene matches. The CDR3 length is 15 residues. This CDR3 reads CASSRTSGRKETQYF. CDR3 DNA sequence: TGTGCCAGTAGCCGGACTAGCGGGAGGAAAGAGACCCAGTACTTC. Full variable domain (outside the CDR3, taken from reference TRBV19 and TRBJ2-5): DGGITQSPKYLFRKEGQNVTLSCEQNLNHDAMYWYRQDPGQGLRLIYYSQIVNDFQKGDIAEGYSVSREKKESFPLTVTSAQKNPTAFYLCASSRTSGRKETQYFGPGTRLLVL.

CDR3 sequence: CASSKAQNMANRDTEAFF. CDR3 nucleotide sequence: TGTGCCAGCAGCAAAGCGCAGAACATGGCGAACAGGGACACTGAAGCTTTCTTT. The V gene is TRBV21-1, the J gene TRBJ1-1; the table's D call TRBD1 went unverified against the DNA. TRBV21-1 is a documented pseudogene. The CDR3 extends over 18 amino acids.

In this sample, this clone turned up once. The rearrangement links TRBV6-5 to TRBJ1-2; D not certain. The CDR3 length is 14 residues. V was cut by 6 bases and J by 4 bases, with 15 bases left in between. Germline CDR1 and CDR2: MNHEY and SVGAGI. The CDR3 loop reads CASRRADKLYGYTF. CDR3 in DNA: TGTGCCAGCAGGAGGGCTGACAAACTCTATGGCTACACCTTC.

This clone has more than one count but fewer than ten. V and J are TRBV6-1 and TRBJ2-5; 9 bases line up with TRBD2. This CDR3 contains 15 residues. With 2 bases clipped from V and 4 bases from J, the junction kept 5 bases outside the gene matches. Germline loops: CDR1 MNHNS, CDR2 SASEGT. The CDR3 loop is CASSEWVAGAETQYF. CDR3 bases: TGTGCCAGCAGTGAATGGGTAGCGGGAGCAGAGACCCAGTACTTC.

The rearrangement links TRBV7-3 to TRBJ2-1; 8 nucleotides line up with TRBD2. This CDR3 comprises 15 residues. CDR1 is SGHTA, CDR2 FQGTGA, per germline. The junction had 11 bases not matched to a gene; V was cut back by 4 bases and J by 9 bases. The CDR3 reads CASSSVGREDGEQFF. The DNA for the CDR3 is TGTGCCAGCAGCTCCGTGGGGCGGGAGGATGGTGAGCAGTTCTTC.

The chain joins TRBV19 to TRBJ2-1, with D perhaps TRBD1 or TRBD2 (5 bases each). V was cut by 4 bases and J by 0 bases, with 16 bases left in between. CDR1 LNHDA and CDR2 SQIVND come from the germline V gene (reference sequence). The CDR3 totals 17 residues. CDR3 nucleotides: TGTGCCAGTAGTACCGGAGGACAACCCTTCTCCTACAATGAGCAGTTCTTC. Translated, it gives CASSTGGQPFSYNEQFF.

This chain connects TRBV7-9 to TRBJ2-5, with 9 positions matching TRBD1. CDR3 size: 16 residues. CDR1 is SEHNR, CDR2 FQNEAQ, per germline (reference sequence). After removal of 0 bases from V and 2 bases from J, the junction contained 4 bases not matched to a gene. CDR3 sequence: CASSLAGGQGQETQYF. CDR3 in DNA: TGTGCCAGCAGCTTAGCGGGGGGACAGGGACAAGAGACCCAGTACTTC.

The chain uses TRBV4-2 and TRBJ2-5, with TRBD2 matching 9 bases. CDR1 and CDR2 from the germline V gene are LGHNA and YNFKEQ. The V and J ends lost 0 bases and 0 bases, in that order; junction bases with no gene match: 8. There are 18 residues in the CDR3. CDR3 protein: CASSQDGSTSGYQETQYF. Written as DNA, the CDR3 is TGTGCCAGCAGCCAAGATGGATCGACTAGCGGTTACCAAGAGACCCAGTACTTC.

The gene calls are TRBV5-6 and TRBJ2-7, with D possibly being TRBD1 or TRBD2 (5 bases each). The CDR3 spans 13 residues. Germline CDR1 is SGHDT and CDR2 is YYEEEE. Trimming left V 4 bases short and J 3 bases short, with 11 bases between. This CDR3 reads CASSPLGDYEQYF. CDR3 in DNA: TGTGCCAGCAGCCCCTTGGGGGACTACGAGCAGTACTTC.

V is TRBV19 and J is TRBJ2-6; tentatively, D is TRBD2 (5 bases). The germline CDR1 and CDR2 sequences are LNHDA and SQIVND (reference sequence). This CDR3 is 16 amino acids long. V lost 3 bases to trimming and J lost 1 base, with 10 bases between them. The CDR3 spells CASSIIGKSGANVLTF. The CDR3 bases are TGTGCCAGTAGTATTATCGGGAAATCTGGGGCCAACGTCCTGACTTTC.

V usage is TRBV27 and J usage is TRBJ2-7; perhaps TRBD2 as D (5 bases). The CDR3 loop spans 12 amino acids. The V end lost 6 bases, the J end lost 5 bases, and 11 bases lay between the germline ends. CDR1 MNHEY and CDR2 SMNVEV come from the germline V gene (reference sequence). In DNA form, the CDR3 reads TGTGCCAGCAGGGGGAGAGCCGACGAGCAGTACTTC. It encodes CASRGRADEQYF.

This chain uses TRBV28 with TRBJ1-5, with D tentatively TRBD1 (5 bases). Germline assignment: CDR1 MDHEN and CDR2 SYDVKM. The CDR3 spans 12 residues. V gave up 7 bases and J gave up 5 bases, with 9 bases separating them. CDR3 region: CASMEGYQPQHF. The CDR3 DNA follows: TGTGCCAGCATGGAGGGGTATCAGCCCCAGCATTTT.

The table lists this clone with a count of one. The gene calls are TRBV11-2 and TRBJ2-7, with D perhaps assigned TRBD1 or TRBD2 (5 bases each). Germline CDR1 reads SGHAT; CDR2 reads FQNNGV. The CDR3 has 14 amino acids. The V end was cut by 4 bases, the J end by 0 bases, with 10 bases between. CDR3 sequence reads: CASSSRDVSYEQYF. CDR3 sequence (DNA): TGTGCCAGCAGCTCCCGGGACGTCTCCTACGAGCAGTACTTC.

This chain uses TRBV19 with TRBJ2-1; 8 positions match TRBD2. V trimming: 7 bases; J trimming: 6 bases; junction bases outside the gene matches: 20. This CDR3 contains 18 residues. Germline V gene data show CDR1 as LNHDA and CDR2 as SQIVND (reference sequence). CDR3 coding DNA: TGTGCCAGTACAAGTATAGGGAGCCGGGAGGGGTACCGCAATGAGCAGTTCTTC. Translating it yields CASTSIGSREGYRNEQFF.

The V and J genes are TRBV13 and TRBJ2-3, with D uncertain. Germline V CDR1 and CDR2: PRHDT, FYEKMQ (reference sequence). V gave up 6 bases and J gave up 5 bases, with 12 bases separating them. The CDR3 consists of 13 residues. CDR3 residues: CASRPSSLDTQYF. The CDR3 bases are TGTGCCAGCAGACCTTCCAGCTTAGATACGCAGTATTTT.

The CDR3 loop reads CASSPGLREGPQNEQFF. The CDR3 coding sequence is TGTGCCAGCAGCCCGGGGTTGCGGGAGGGCCCTCAAAATGAGCAGTTCTTC. The chain combines TRBV5-4 with TRBJ2-1; 9 bases map to TRBD2. There are 17 residues in the CDR3. Germline V gene sequence: CDR1 SGHNT, CDR2 YYREEE (reference sequence). J lost 7 bases, V lost 4 bases, and 15 bases had no gene match.